This TCR beta chain appears in the sequencing data of a study of T cells in Graves' hyperthyroidism and ophthalmopathy. Study information: Before treatment of any kind, peripheral blood was taken at initial diagnosis.

TCR beta CDR3 regions were amplified from RNA transcripts. The study used the HTBI primer set for a first-round RT-PCR of the TCR CDR3. TCRdb reprocessed the multiplex PCR reads via MiXCR and lists one record per CDR3 protein. The sample holds around 380,000 distinct CDR3 sequences, roughly 14% seen once. This clonotype was observed a handful of times. The antigen is undetermined. Exclusion criteria comprised uncontrolled infection, other autoimmune disease, pregnancy or lactation. Predating any ophthalmopathy symptoms, the blood sample was taken at first hyperthyroidism diagnosis. General study findings and limits: The authors' 13 V-J model separated ophthalmopathy from stable hyperthyroidism.

Germline lookup yields CDR1 DFQATT and CDR2 SNEGSKA (reference sequence). The CDR3 has 12 amino acids. V shed 6 bases and J shed 1 base, with 9 bases lying between them. The receptor was derived from a man in his thirties or forties with Graves' hyperthyroidism that later progressed to Graves' ophthalmopathy. What was sequenced was blood. The genes are TRBV20-1 and TRBJ1-1; no reliable D call. This CDR3 reads CSAEQQNTEAFF. In nucleotides, the CDR3 is TGCAGTGCCGAGCAGCAGAACACTGAAGCTTTCTTT.